This note documents a single T cell receptor (beta chain) sequence. What it binds is not known. The data were taken from a study of shared clonotypes between healthy human individuals. Original methodology: Filtering of immunoSEQ junctional sequences could not match full-length read filtering. Profiled with immunoSEQ multiplex PCR; TCRdb holds only in-frame clones, not every one. The V and J calls and the clone size are those of that table, but D and trimming were determined from the DNA. The sample includes some 2.3 million clones, 80% to 95% of them seen just once. Study outcomes and limitations: A small donor pool kept down the genetic and exposure-history diversity that was represented.

Germline V gene data show CDR1 as SGHRS and CDR2 as YFSETQ. The trim removed 4 bases at V and 4 bases at J, leaving 4 bases unmatched. The CDR3 extends over 15 amino acids. Sequencing used naive CD4+ T cells from PBMCs. Subset: CD45RA+ positively selected. The V call is TRBV5-1, the J call TRBJ2-1; 11 bases line up with TRBD2. The source is a man aged 18 to 30 in good health. Some clones in this sample may be carry-over from other donors' samples. CDR3 region: CASSKTSGAYNEQFF. The CDR3 nucleotides are TGCGCCAGCAGCAAGACTAGCGGGGCGTACAATGAGCAGTTCTTC.